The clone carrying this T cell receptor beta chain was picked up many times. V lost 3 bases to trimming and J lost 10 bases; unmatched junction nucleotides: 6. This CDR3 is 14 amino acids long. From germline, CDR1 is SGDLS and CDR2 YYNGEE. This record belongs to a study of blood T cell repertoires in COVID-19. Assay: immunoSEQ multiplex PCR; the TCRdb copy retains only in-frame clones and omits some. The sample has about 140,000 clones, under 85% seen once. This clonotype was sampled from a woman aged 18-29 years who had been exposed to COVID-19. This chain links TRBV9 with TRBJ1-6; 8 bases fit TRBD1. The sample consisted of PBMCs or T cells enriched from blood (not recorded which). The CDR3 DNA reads TGTGCCAGCAGCGAGGACAGGGAGTGGTCACCCCTCCACTTT. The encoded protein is CASSEDREWSPLHF.